This record covers a single TCR beta chain. The antigen is undetermined. This sample stems from a study of cytomegalovirus exposure and HLA in healthy donors. General study findings and limits: A later analysis reportedly found that, within productive TCRs, an Asian-associated ancestry cluster had fewer N-insertions than the mean observed across the roughly 670 donors. The authors listed over 150 TCR beta chains as cytomegalovirus-associated.

These donors, healthy bone marrow donors, were studied. The PCR used 60 Vbeta and 13 Jbeta primers. Sequencing was performed with immunoSEQ multiplex PCR; in TCRdb, only in-frame clones are kept and a portion is missing. Altogether fewer than 150,000 clones are present, around 85% being singletons, with the ten largest covering 4.1%. The CDR3 spans 14 residues. Trimming at V came to 6 bases and at J to 6 bases, leaving 8 bases not matched to a gene. CDR1 is MNHNY, CDR2 SVGAGI, per germline (reference sequence). This rearrangement joins TRBV6-6 to TRBJ2-3, with 8 bases aligning to TRBD1. The receptor was isolated from a man aged 40-49 years in good health and CMV-seropositive. Sample: PBMCs. The CDR3 reads CASSPTGTGDTQYF. CDR3 DNA: TGTGCCAGCAGCCCAACAGGGACAGGTGATACGCAGTATTTT.